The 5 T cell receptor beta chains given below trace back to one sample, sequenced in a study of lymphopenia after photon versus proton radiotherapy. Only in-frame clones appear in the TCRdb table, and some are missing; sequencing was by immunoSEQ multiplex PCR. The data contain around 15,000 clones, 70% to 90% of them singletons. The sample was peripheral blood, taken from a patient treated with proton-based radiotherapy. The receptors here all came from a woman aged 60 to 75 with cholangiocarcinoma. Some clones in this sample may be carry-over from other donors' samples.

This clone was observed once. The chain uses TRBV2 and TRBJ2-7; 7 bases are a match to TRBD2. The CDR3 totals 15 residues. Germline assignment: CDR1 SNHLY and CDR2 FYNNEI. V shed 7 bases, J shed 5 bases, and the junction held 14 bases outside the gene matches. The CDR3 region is CASTLEGRARNEQYF. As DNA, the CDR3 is TGTGCCAGCACCCTCGAGGGGAGGGCCCGCAACGAGCAGTACTTC.

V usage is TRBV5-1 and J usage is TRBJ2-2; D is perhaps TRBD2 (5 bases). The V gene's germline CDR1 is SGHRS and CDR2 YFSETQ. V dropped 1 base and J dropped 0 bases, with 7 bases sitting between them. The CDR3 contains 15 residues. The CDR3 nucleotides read TGCGCCAGCAGCTTGATCGGGGCGAACACCGGGGAGCTGTTTTTT. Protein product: CASSLIGANTGELFF.

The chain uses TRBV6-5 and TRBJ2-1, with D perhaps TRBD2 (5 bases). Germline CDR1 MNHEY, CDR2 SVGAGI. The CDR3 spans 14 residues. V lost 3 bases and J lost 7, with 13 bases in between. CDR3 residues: CASSYPGGGNEQFF. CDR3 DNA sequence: TGTGCCAGCAGTTATCCCGGAGGAGGAAATGAGCAGTTCTTC.

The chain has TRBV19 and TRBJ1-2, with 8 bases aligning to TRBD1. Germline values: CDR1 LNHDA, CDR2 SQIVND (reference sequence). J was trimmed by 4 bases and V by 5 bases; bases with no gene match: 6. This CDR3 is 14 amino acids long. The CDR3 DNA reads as TGTGCCAGTAGTGAGGACAGGGTTTTCTATGGCTACACCTTC. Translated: CASSEDRVFYGYTF.

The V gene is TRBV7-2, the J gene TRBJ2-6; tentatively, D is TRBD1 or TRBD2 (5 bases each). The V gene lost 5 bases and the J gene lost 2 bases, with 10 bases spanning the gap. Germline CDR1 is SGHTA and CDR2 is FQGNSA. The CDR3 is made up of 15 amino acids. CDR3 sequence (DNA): TGTGCCAGCAGCCCCGGGGACCCTGGGGCCAACGTCCTGACTTTC. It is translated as CASSPGDPGANVLTF.